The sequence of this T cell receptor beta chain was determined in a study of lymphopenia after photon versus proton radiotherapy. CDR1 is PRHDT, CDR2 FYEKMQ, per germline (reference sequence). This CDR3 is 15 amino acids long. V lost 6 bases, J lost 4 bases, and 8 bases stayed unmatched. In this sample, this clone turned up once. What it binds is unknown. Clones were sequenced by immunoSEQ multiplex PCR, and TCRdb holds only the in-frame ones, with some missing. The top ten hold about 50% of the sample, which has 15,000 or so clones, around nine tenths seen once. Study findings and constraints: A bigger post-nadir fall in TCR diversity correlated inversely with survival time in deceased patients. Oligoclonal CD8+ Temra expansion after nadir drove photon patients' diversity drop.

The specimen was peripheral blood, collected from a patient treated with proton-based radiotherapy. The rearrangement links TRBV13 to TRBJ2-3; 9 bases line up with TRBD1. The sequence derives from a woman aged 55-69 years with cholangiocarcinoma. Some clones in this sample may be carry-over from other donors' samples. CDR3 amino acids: CASSEMGQGSDTQYF. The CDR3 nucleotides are TGTGCCAGCAGTGAGATGGGACAGGGATCAGATACGCAGTATTTT.